This T cell receptor beta chain was recovered during a study of blood T cells in healthy people across ages. With a J-beta primer mix and a sample-barcoded 5' primer, a second PCR ran about 7 to 11 cycles. TCRdb used MiXCR to reprocess the 5' RACE reads, holding one entry per CDR3 protein. The sample has 1.5 million to 2 million distinct CDR3 sequences, 49% seen once. Whole-study results and caveats: Long-lived and aged donors differed, with more naive CD4+ cells and higher diversity in the long-lived. Roughly linear declines in TCR beta diversity per million T cells occurred with age.

This CDR3 has 17 residues. Germline V gives CDR1 LGHDT, CDR2 YNNKEL (reference sequence). The junction had 12 bases not matched to a gene; V was cut back by 2 bases and J by 6 bases. For this clonotype: Its specificity is unknown.

The chain has TRBV3-1 and TRBJ2-1; 8 positions agree with TRBD2. Sequenced: blood. The receptor's source is a woman aged 40 to 50 in good health. As DNA, the CDR3 is TGTGCCAGCAGCCAATGGACTAGCCGTCCCCTCTTCAATGAGCAGTTCTTC. Translated: CASSQWTSRPLFNEQFF.